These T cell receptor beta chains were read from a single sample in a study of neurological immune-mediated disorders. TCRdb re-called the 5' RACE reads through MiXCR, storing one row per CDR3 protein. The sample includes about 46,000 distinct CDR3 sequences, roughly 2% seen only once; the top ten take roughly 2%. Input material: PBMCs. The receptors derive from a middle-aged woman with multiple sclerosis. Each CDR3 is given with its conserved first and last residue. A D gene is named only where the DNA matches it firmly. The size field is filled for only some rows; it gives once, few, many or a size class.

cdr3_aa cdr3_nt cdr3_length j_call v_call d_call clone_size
CAIQGADGYTF TGTGCCATCCAGGGGGCGGATGGCTACACCTTC 11 TRBJ1-2 TRBV6-5 TRBD1 many
CASSHPNSPLHF TGCGCCAGCAGCCATCCAAATTCACCCCTCCACTTT 12 TRBJ1-6 TRBV4-1 . many
CSVVDNSGNTIYF TGCAGCGTTGTGGACAACTCTGGAAACACCATATATTTT 13 TRBJ1-3 TRBV29-1 . many
CSARVGGRQGYTF TGCAGTGCTAGGGTCGGGGGACGGCAGGGCTACACCTTC 13 TRBJ1-2 TRBV20-1 . many
CASSQRQGGATEAFF TGCGCCAGCAGCCAAAGGCAGGGGGGAGCGACTGAAGCTTTCTTT 15 TRBJ1-1 TRBV4-1 TRBD1 many
CASSLRQAYGYTF TGCGCCAGCAGCCTGAGGCAGGCCTATGGCTACACCTTC 13 TRBJ1-2 TRBV4-1 . many
CAISGQGGDTQYF TGTGCCATCAGTGGACAGGGTGGAGATACGCAGTATTTT 13 TRBJ2-3 TRBV10-3 TRBD1 many
CSARDFWEKLFF TGCAGTGCTAGAGATTTTTGGGAAAAACTGTTTTTT 12 TRBJ1-4 TRBV20-1 . .
CSASTSRYEQYF TGCAGTGCTAGTACCTCCCGTTACGAGCAGTACTTC 12 TRBJ2-7 TRBV20-1 . many
CASSSRTGGNTEAFF TGCGCCAGCAGCTCTCGGACAGGGGGGAACACTGAAGCTTTCTTT 15 TRBJ1-1 TRBV5-1 TRBD1 many
CASSLDQETDTQYF TGCGCCAGCAGCTTGGACCAGGAGACAGATACGCAGTATTTT 14 TRBJ2-3 TRBV5-1 . many
CASSPTNGELFF TGCGCCAGCAGCCCCACGAACGGGGAGCTGTTTTTT 12 TRBJ2-2 TRBV5-1 . many
CASRAGDRLYEQYF TGCGCCAGCAGGGCCGGGGACCGACTCTACGAGCAGTACTTC 14 TRBJ2-7 TRBV5-1 . many
CASSLAGGPDTQYF TGTGCCAGCAGTCTAGCGGGGGGGCCAGATACGCAGTATTTT 14 TRBJ2-3 TRBV2 TRBD2 many
CSARESQKVNEQFF TGCAGTGCTAGAGAAAGTCAGAAAGTCAATGAGCAGTTCTTC 14 TRBJ2-1 TRBV20-1 . many
CASRQGQHLYEQYF TGTGCCAGCAGGCAAGGACAGCACCTCTACGAGCAGTACTTC 14 TRBJ2-7 TRBV2 . few
CASSLVGVHEQFF TGCGCCAGCAGCTTGGTAGGGGTCCATGAGCAGTTCTTC 13 TRBJ2-1 TRBV5-1 . many
CSARPYPGANVLTF TGCAGTGCTAGACCTTACCCAGGGGCCAACGTCCTGACTTTC 14 TRBJ2-6 TRBV20-1 . many
CASSAITGVGYTF TGTGCCAGCAGCGCTATAACAGGGGTTGGCTACACCTTC 13 TRBJ1-2 TRBV7-9 TRBD1 many
CASSFTEGTGTQYF TGTGCCAGCAGCTTTACTGAGGGAACGGGGACCCAGTACTTC 14 TRBJ2-5 TRBV7-2 . .
CASSPTGAGQETQYF TGTGCCAGCAGCCCGACAGGGGCTGGACAAGAGACCCAGTACTTC 15 TRBJ2-5 TRBV11-1 TRBD1 many
CSAGTQGWNSPLHF TGCAGTGCTGGGACCCAGGGTTGGAATTCACCCCTCCACTTT 14 TRBJ1-6 TRBV20-1 . many
CASSLGGRIGHNEQFF TGCGCCAGCAGCTTGGGGGGGAGGATCGGCCACAATGAGCAGTTCTTC 16 TRBJ2-1 TRBV5-1 . many
CASSLMRGAYEQYF TGTGCCAGCAGCTTAATGCGGGGGGCCTACGAGCAGTACTTC 14 TRBJ2-7 TRBV7-6 TRBD2 many
CASSAPGASSGNTIYF TGTGCCAGCAGTGCACCCGGCGCAAGCTCTGGAAACACCATATATTTT 16 TRBJ1-3 TRBV25-1 . medium-sized
CASNNPPAGGEAFF TGCGCCAGCAACAATCCCCCCGCGGGCGGTGAAGCTTTCTTT 14 TRBJ1-1 TRBV5-1 . many
CSARAPRGDNEKLFF TGCAGTGCTAGAGCCCCGAGGGGAGATAATGAAAAACTGTTTTTT 15 TRBJ1-4 TRBV20-1 . many
CASSRTGLTGELFF TGTGCCAGCAGTCGGACAGGGCTAACCGGGGAGCTGTTTTTT 14 TRBJ2-2 TRBV6-6 TRBD1 many
CASSSLGKGAFF TGTGCCAGCAGTTCCCTAGGGAAGGGAGCTTTCTTT 12 TRBJ1-1 TRBV2 . many
CSASKSSVRSGELFF TGCAGTGCTAGTAAGAGCTCCGTGCGGAGCGGGGAGCTGTTTTTT 15 TRBJ2-2 TRBV20-1 . many
CASSFLEARDTEAFF TGTGCCAGCAGTTTCCTGGAAGCCAGGGACACTGAAGCTTTCTTT 15 TRBJ1-1 TRBV2 . many
CASSQAQGDQPQHF TGTGCCAGCAGCCAAGCACAGGGTGATCAGCCCCAGCATTTT 14 TRBJ1-5 TRBV3-1 . many
CASSQDIGGNTIYF TGTGCCAGCAGTCAAGACATTGGTGGAAACACCATATATTTT 14 TRBJ1-3 TRBV6-6 . many
CSARPAEAGGRGEQFF TGCAGTGCTCGGCCAGCTGAGGCGGGGGGGCGAGGTGAGCAGTTCTTC 16 TRBJ2-1 TRBV20-1 TRBD2 many
CASSLVTGGLAGELFF TGCGCCAGCAGCTTGGTAACAGGGGGCCTTGCCGGGGAGCTGTTTTTT 16 TRBJ2-2 TRBV5-1 TRBD1 many
CATVERGGRDTQYF TGTGCCACCGTTGAGCGGGGGGGCCGGGATACGCAGTATTTT 14 TRBJ2-3 TRBV24-1 TRBD2 many
CASSGGNTGELFF TGTGCCAGCAGTGGGGGGAACACCGGGGAGCTGTTTTTT 13 TRBJ2-2 TRBV27 . many
CASSRSLTPSTDTQYF TGCGCCAGCAGCCGCTCCTTGACACCGTCCACAGATACGCAGTATTTT 16 TRBJ2-3 TRBV5-1 . many
CASRSGTSGGDTQYF TGTGCCAGCAGATCAGGGACTAGCGGAGGAGATACGCAGTATTTT 15 TRBJ2-3 TRBV9 TRBD2 many
CATSHGTLTSYTF TGTGCCACCTCCCACGGGACTCTCACGAGCTACACCTTC 13 TRBJ1-2 TRBV24-1 . many
CASRGQAIFLNTEAFF TGCGCCAGCCGTGGACAGGCCATTTTTTTGAACACTGAAGCTTTCTTT 16 TRBJ1-1 TRBV4-1 TRBD1 many
CASGDSRYYGYTF TGTGCTAGTGGGGATAGCCGGTACTATGGCTACACCTTC 13 TRBJ1-2 TRBV12-5 . .
CASSLSPSLAKNIQYF TGCGCCAGCAGCTTATCCCCCTCCCTAGCCAAAAACATTCAGTACTTC 16 TRBJ2-4 TRBV5-1 . many
CASSVQGQGAGEAFF TGCGCCAGCAGCGTCCAGGGACAGGGGGCCGGTGAAGCTTTCTTT 15 TRBJ1-1 TRBV5-1 TRBD1 few
CASSPQTTNNEQFF TGTGCCAGCAGCCCCCAAACTACCAACAATGAGCAGTTCTTC 14 TRBJ2-1 TRBV9 . many
CASSLVGGFYNEQFF TGTGCCAGCAGCTTGGTTGGCGGGTTCTACAATGAGCAGTTCTTC 15 TRBJ2-1 TRBV5-8 . many
CASSLGTGNYGYTF TGTGCCAGCAGCCTCGGCACGGGAAACTATGGCTACACCTTC 14 TRBJ1-2 TRBV7-3 . many
CASSASFTDSYEQYF TGTGCCAGCTCAGCTTCTTTTACAGACTCCTACGAGCAGTACTTC 15 TRBJ2-7 TRBV18 . many
CASSQERGGETQYF TGCGCCAGCAGCCAAGAAAGGGGAGGCGAGACCCAGTACTTC 14 TRBJ2-5 TRBV4-1 . many
CASSLGDGYEQYF TGCGCCAGCAGCTTGGGGGACGGGTACGAGCAGTACTTC 13 TRBJ2-7 TRBV5-1 . many
CASSPPGPYTEAFF TGTGCCAGCAGCCCACCGGGTCCTTACACTGAAGCTTTCTTT 14 TRBJ1-1 TRBV7-2 . many
CASSATGSNTGELFF TGTGCCAGCAGCGCGACAGGTTCGAACACCGGGGAGCTGTTTTTT 15 TRBJ2-2 TRBV21-1 . many
CSAFTQGGGLYNEQFF TGCAGTGCTTTCACTCAAGGTGGGGGGTTGTACAATGAGCAGTTCTTC 16 TRBJ2-1 TRBV20-1 . many
CAINPPGATQYF TGTGCCATCAACCCGCCTGGGGCTACGCAGTATTTT 12 TRBJ2-3 TRBV10-3 . .
CATSPRVVRNSPLHF TGTGCCACCAGCCCAAGGGTTGTGAGGAATTCACCCCTCCACTTT 15 TRBJ1-6 TRBV15 . many
CASSLRDEQYF TGTGCCAGCAGTTTAAGGGACGAGCAGTACTTC 11 TRBJ2-7 TRBV12-3/TRBV12-4 . many
CASSLSLGINTQYF TGCGCCAGCAGCTTGTCTCTGGGTATCAATACGCAGTATTTT 14 TRBJ2-3 TRBV5-1 . many
CASSTGAGPYNEQFF TGTGCCAGCTCAACAGGGGCTGGCCCCTACAATGAGCAGTTCTTC 15 TRBJ2-1 TRBV18 TRBD1 .
CASSGLAGGQGEQFF TGTGCCAGCAGCGGACTAGCGGGGGGCCAGGGAGAGCAGTTCTTC 15 TRBJ2-1 TRBV14 TRBD2 many